This T cell receptor beta chain is from a study of regulatory T cells. The primer mix had 52 TRBV and 13 TRBJ primers. Libraries were prepared by immunoSEQ multiplex PCR; TCRdb keeps only in-frame clonotypes and omits some of them. The sample holds 20,000 to 25,000 clones, approximately 93% seen once. The study, taken as a whole, reports: Regulatory T cells showed the strongest V-J pair restriction and V/J gene skewing among patient repertoires.

The V end was cut by 2 bases, the J end by 8 bases, with 9 bases between. Germline values: CDR1 MNHEY, CDR2 SVGAGI. The CDR3 extends over 12 amino acids. Only one count was recorded for this clone. The antigen remains undetermined. The chain uses TRBV6-5 and TRBJ1-1, with unresolved D. The sample was CD8+ T cells sorted from blood. This TCR derives from a child aged 2-15 years with CD3G deficiency. CDR3 sequence (DNA): TGTGCCAGCAGTTACGCTCATGCGGAAGCTTTCTTT. Translation: CASSYAHAEAFF.